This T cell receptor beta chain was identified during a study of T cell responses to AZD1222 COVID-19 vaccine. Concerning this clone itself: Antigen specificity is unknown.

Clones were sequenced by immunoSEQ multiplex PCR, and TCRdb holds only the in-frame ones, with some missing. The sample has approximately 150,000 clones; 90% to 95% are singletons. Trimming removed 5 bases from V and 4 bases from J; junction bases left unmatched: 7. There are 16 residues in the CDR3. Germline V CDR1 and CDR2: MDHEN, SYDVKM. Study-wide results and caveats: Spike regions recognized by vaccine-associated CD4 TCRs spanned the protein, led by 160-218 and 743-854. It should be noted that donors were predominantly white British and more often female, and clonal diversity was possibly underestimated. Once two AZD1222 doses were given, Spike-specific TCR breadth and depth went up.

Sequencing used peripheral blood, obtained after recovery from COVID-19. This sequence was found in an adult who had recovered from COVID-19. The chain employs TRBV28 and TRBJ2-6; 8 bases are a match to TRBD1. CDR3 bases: TGTGCCAGCAGTGCTTGGGACAGGCACGGGGCCAACGTCCTGACTTTC. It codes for CASSAWDRHGANVLTF.